What follows describes a single T cell receptor (beta chain). The antigen remains undetermined. Culture lasted 10 days before CD4+ T cell isolation. The vaccine given was either BNT162b2 or mRNA-1273, in two doses. With 9 bases clipped from V and 7 bases from J, the junction kept 16 bases outside the gene matches. CDR3 length: 16 amino acids. Germline V CDR1 and CDR2: LNHDA, SQIVND (reference sequence). These data originate in a study of vaccination effects on CD4 cells after COVID-19. Clones were sequenced by immunoSEQ multiplex PCR, and TCRdb holds only the in-frame ones, with some missing. The sample includes 30,000 to 35,000 clones, about 74% seen only once; the top ten take 14% to 15%.

Here the sequenced sample was CD4+ T cells from PBMCs cultured without peptide, taken after COVID-19 vaccination. The receptor's source is a human donor who received a COVID-19 vaccine. This chain connects TRBV19 to TRBJ2-1; 9 nucleotides align to TRBD1. CDR3 amino acids: CASAPPGTGIDNEQFF. Written as DNA, the CDR3 is TGTGCCAGCGCTCCACCCGGGACAGGGATCGATAATGAGCAGTTCTTC.